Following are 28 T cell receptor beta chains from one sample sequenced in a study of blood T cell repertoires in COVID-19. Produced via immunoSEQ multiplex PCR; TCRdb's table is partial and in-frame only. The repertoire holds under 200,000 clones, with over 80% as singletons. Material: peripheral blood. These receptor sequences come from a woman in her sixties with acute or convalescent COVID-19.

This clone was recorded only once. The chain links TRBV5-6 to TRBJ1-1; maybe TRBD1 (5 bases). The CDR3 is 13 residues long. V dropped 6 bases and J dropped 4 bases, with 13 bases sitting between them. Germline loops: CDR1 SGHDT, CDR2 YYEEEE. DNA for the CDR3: TGTGCCAGCACCCTTCGGGGGAGCACTGAAGCTTTCTTT. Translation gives CASTLRGSTEAFF.

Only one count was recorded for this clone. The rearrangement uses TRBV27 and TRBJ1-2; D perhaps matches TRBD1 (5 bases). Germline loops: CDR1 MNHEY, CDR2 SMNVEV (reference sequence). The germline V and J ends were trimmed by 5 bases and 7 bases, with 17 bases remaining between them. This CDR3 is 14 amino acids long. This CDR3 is CASSPLEGRAGYTF. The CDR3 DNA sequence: TGTGCCAGCAGTCCCCTGGAGGGGCGGGCTGGCTACACCTTC.

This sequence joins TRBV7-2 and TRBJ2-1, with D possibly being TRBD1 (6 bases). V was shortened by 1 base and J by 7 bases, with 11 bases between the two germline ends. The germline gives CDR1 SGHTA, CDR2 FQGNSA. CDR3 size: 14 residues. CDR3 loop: CASSLVGAENEQFF. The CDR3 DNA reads TGTGCCAGCAGCTTAGTGGGGGCAGAGAATGAGCAGTTCTTC.

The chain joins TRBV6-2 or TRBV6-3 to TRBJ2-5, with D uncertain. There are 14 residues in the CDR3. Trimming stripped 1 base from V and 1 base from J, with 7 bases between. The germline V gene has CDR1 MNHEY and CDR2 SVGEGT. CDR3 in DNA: TGTGCCAGCAGTTACTTCAGTATCCAAGAGACCCAGTACTTC. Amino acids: CASSYFSIQETQYF.

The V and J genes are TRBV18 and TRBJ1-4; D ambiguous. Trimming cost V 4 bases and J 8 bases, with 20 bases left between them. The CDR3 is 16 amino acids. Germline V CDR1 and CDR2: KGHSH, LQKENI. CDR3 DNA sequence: TGTGCCAGCTCACGGAGCTGGGAGAATGTAAGGGAAAAACTGTTTTTT. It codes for CASSRSWENVREKLFF.

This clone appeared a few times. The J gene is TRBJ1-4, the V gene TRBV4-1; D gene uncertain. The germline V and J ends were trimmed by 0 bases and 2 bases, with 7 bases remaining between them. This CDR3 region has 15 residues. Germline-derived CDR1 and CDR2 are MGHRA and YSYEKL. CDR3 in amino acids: CASSQEPGTNEKLFF. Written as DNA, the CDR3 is TGCGCCAGCAGCCAAGAACCGGGGACTAATGAAAAACTGTTTTTT.

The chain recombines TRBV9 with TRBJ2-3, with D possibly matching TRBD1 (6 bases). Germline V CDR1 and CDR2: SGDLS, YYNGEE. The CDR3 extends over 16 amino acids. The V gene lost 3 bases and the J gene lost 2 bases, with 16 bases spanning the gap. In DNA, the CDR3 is TGTGCCAGCAGCGCAAACAGGGACCACTCCACAGATACGCAGTATTTT. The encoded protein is CASSANRDHSTDTQYF.

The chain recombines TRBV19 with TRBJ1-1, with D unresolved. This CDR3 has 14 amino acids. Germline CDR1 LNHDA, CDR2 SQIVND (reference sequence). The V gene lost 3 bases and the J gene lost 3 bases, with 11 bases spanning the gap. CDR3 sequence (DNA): TGTGCCAGTAGTATTGGCAGGACTCACACTGAAGCTTTCTTT. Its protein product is CASSIGRTHTEAFF.

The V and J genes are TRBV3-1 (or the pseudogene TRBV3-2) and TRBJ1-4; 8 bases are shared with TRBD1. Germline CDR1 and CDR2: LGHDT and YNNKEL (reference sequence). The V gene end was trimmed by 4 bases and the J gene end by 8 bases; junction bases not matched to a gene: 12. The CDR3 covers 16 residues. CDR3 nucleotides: TGTGCCAGCAGCCGCACCGGGACAGGCGGGGAAGAAAAACTGTTTTTT. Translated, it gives CASSRTGTGGEEKLFF.

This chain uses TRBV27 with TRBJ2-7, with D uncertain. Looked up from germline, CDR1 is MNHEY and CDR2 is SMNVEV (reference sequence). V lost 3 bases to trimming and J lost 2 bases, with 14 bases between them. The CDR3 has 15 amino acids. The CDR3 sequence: CASSFDRRGAYEQYF. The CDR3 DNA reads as TGTGCCAGCAGTTTCGACCGACGCGGTGCCTACGAGCAGTACTTC.

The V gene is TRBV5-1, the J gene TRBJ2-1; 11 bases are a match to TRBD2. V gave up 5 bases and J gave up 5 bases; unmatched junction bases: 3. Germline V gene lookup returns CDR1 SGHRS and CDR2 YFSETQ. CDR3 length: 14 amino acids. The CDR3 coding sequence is TGCGCCAGCAGTGCACTAGCGGGGGACAATGAGCAGTTCTTC. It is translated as CASSALAGDNEQFF.

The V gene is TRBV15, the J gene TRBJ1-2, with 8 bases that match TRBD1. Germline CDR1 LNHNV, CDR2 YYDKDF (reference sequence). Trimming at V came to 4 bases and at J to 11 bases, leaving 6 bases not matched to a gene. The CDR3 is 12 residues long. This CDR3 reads CATSTTGGEYTF. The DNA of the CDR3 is TGTGCCACCAGCACTACAGGGGGAGAGTACACCTTC.

CDR3 nucleotide sequence: TGCGCCAGCAGCCAAGATCTGGGACAGGCGATCCCCTATGGCTACACCTTC. It codes for CASSQDLGQAIPYGYTF. The V call is TRBV4-3, the J call TRBJ1-2; 8 bases map to TRBD1. The CDR3 contains 17 residues. Germline assignment: CDR1 LGHNA and CDR2 YSLEER. The ends lost 0 bases at V and 4 bases at J; junction bases unmatched: 10.

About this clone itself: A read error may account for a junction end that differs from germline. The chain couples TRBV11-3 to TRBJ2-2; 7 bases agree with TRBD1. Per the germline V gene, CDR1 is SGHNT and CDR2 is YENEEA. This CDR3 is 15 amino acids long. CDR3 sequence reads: CASSFEGAKTGELFF. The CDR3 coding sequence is TGTGCCAGCAGCTTTGAGGGGGCGAAGACCGGGGAGCTGTTTTTT.

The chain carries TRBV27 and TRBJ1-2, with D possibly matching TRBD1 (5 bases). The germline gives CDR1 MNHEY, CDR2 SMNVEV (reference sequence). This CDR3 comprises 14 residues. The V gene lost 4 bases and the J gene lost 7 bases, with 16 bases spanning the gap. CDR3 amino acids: CASSSDRSWGGYTF. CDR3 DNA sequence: TGTGCCAGCAGTTCCGACAGATCTTGGGGTGGCTACACCTTC.

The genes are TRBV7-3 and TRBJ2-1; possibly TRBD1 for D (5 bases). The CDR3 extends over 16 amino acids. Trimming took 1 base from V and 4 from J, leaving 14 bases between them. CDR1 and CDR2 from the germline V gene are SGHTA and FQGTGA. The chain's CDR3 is CASSLMPDTAYNEQFF. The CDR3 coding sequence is TGTGCCAGCAGCTTAATGCCGGACACGGCTTACAATGAGCAGTTCTTC.

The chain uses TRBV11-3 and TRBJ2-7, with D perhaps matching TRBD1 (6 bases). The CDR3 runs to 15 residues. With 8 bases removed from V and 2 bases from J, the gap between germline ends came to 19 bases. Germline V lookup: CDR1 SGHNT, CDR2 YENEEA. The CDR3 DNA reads TGTGCCAGCCGCCGCGACTATTACAGGGCCTACGAGCAGTACTTC. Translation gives CASRRDYYRAYEQYF.

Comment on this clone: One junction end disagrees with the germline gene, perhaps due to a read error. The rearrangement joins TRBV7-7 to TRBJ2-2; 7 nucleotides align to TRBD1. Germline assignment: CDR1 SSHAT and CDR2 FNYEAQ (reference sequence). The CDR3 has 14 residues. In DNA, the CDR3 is TGTGCTAGCAGCTTCGACAGGGACACCGGGGAGCTGTTTTTT. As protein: CASSFDRDTGELFF. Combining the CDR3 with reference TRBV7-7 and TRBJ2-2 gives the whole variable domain GAGVSQSPRYKVTKRGQDVTLRCDPISSHATLYWYQQALGQGPEFLTYFNYEAQPDKSGLPSDRFSAERPEGSISTLTIQRTEQRDSAMYRCASSFDRDTGELFFGEGSRLTVL.

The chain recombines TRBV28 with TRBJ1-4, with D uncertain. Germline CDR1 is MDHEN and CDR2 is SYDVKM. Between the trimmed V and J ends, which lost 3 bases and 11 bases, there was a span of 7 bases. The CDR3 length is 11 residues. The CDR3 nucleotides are TGTGCCAGCAGTTTGGACTTTAAACTGTTTTTT. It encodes CASSLDFKLFF.

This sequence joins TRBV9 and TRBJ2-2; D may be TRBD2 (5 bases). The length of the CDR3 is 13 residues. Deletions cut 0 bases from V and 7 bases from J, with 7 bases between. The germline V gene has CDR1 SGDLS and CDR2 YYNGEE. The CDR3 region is CASSVGAGGELFF. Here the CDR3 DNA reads TGTGCCAGCAGCGTAGGGGCGGGCGGGGAGCTGTTTTTT.

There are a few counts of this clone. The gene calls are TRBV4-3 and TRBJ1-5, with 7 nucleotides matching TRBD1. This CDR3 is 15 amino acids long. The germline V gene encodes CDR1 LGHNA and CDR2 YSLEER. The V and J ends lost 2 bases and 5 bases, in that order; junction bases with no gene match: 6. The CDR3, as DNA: TGCGCCAGCAGCCAATCGGGACAGTTAGATCAGCCCCAGCATTTT. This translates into CASSQSGQLDQPQHF.

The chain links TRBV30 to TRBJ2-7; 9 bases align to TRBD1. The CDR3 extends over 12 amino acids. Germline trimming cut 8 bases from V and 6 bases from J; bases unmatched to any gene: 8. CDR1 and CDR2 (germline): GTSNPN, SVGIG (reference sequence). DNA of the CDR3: TGTGCCGGCAGCGGGACAGGGCTCGAGCAGTACTTC. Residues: CAGSGTGLEQYF.

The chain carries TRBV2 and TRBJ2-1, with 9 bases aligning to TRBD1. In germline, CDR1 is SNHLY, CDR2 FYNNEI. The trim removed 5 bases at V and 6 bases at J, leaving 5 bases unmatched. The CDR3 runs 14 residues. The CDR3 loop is CASSSRQGGNEQFF. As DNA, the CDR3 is TGTGCCAGCAGTTCCCGACAGGGGGGCAATGAGCAGTTCTTC. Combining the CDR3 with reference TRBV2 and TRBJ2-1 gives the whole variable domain EPEVTQTPSHQVTQMGQEVILRCVPISNHLYFYWYRQILGQKVEFLVSFYNNEISEKSEIFDDQFSVERPDGSNFTLKIRSTKLEDSAMYFCASSSRQGGNEQFFGPGTRLTVL.

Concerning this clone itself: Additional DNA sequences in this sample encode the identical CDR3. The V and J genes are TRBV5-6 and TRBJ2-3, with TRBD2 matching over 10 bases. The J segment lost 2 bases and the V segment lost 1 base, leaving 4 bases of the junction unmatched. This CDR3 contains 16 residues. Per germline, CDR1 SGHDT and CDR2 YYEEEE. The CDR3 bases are TGTGCCAGCAGCTTGCGTAGCGGGGGGTTCACAGATACGCAGTATTTT. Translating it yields CASSLRSGGFTDTQYF. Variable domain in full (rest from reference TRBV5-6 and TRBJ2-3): DAGVTQSPTHLIKTRGQQVTLRCSPKSGHDTVSWYQQALGQGPQFIFQYYEEEERQRGNFPDRFSGHQFPNYSSELNVNALLLGDSALYLCASSLRSGGFTDTQYFGPGTRLTVL.

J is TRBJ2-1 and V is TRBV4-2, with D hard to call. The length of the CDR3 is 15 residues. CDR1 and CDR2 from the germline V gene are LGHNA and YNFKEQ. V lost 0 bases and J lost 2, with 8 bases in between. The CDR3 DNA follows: TGTGCCAGCAGCCAAGAAAAAACGGCCTACAATGAGCAGTTCTTC. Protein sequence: CASSQEKTAYNEQFF.

CDR3 protein: CASSHTGSSGNTIYF. The CDR3 nucleotides read TGTGCCAGCAGCCATACAGGGTCCTCTGGAAACACCATATATTTT. The chain uses TRBV5-5 and TRBJ1-3, with D tentatively TRBD1 (6 bases). V was trimmed by 4 bases and J by 0 bases, leaving 11 bases between them. Germline values: CDR1 SGHKS, CDR2 YYEKEE (reference sequence). The CDR3 spans 15 residues.

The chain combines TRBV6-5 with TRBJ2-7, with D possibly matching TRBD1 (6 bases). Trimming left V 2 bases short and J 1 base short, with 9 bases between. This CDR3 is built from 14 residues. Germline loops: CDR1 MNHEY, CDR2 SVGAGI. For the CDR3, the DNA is TGTGCCAGCAGTTACGGGCAGGGGTCCTACGAGCAGTACTTC. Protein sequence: CASSYGQGSYEQYF.

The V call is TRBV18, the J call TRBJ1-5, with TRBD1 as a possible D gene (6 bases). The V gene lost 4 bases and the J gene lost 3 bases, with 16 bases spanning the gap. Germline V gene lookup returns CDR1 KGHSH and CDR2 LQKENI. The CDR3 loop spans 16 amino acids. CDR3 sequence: CASSLGGRGVNQPQHF. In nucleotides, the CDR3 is TGTGCCAGCTCACTGGGGGGGCGAGGGGTCAATCAGCCCCAGCATTTT.